A selection of T cell receptor beta chains follows, all from one sample in a study of Graves' ophthalmopathy and Graves' hyperthyroidism. TCRdb processed the multiplex PCR reads anew with MiXCR; each CDR3 protein has one entry. This sample yields 400,000 or so distinct CDR3 sequences, of which 15% are seen a single time; about 7.3% belongs to the top ten. Source material: peripheral blood. Receptors were obtained from a woman under 30 with stable Graves' hyperthyroidism. CDR3s include the opening cysteine and the closing phenylalanine or tryptophan. The order of the fields is V gene, CDR3 length, D gene, clone size, J gene, CDR3 DNA, CDR3 protein. D genes are given only for firm matches. Only some rows state a clone size, as once, few, many or a class for expanded clones.

v_gene: TRBV11-2
len: 15
d_gene: NA
abundance: many
j_gene: TRBJ2-6
CDR3nt: TGTGCCAGCAGCCCAGTCGGGTCTGGGGCCAACGTCCTGACTTTC
CDR3aa: CASSPVGSGANVLTF

v_gene: TRBV9
len: 15
d_gene: NA
abundance: many
j_gene: TRBJ1-2
CDR3nt: TGTGCCAGCAGCGTAGGTGTAGGGACCGACTATGGCTACACCTTC
CDR3aa: CASSVGVGTDYGYTF

v_gene: TRBV19
len: 16
d_gene: NA
abundance: many
j_gene: TRBJ1-1
CDR3nt: TGTGCCAGTAGTCCCTATCCGGGGAAGGGGAACACTGAAGCTTTCTTT
CDR3aa: CASSPYPGKGNTEAFF

v_gene: TRBV19
len: 12
d_gene: NA
abundance: many
j_gene: TRBJ2-7
CDR3nt: TGTGCCAGTAGTATCGCCGGATCCGAGCAATACTTC
CDR3aa: CASSIAGSEQYF

v_gene: TRBV5-1
len: 14
d_gene: NA
abundance: NA
j_gene: TRBJ2-7
CDR3nt: TGCGCCAGCAGCTTGCAGGGTGGAACCTACGAGCAGTACTTC
CDR3aa: CASSLQGGTYEQYF

v_gene: TRBV24-1
len: 15
d_gene: TRBD2
abundance: many
j_gene: TRBJ2-7
CDR3nt: TGTGCCACCAGTGATTCGGGGGGAACCTCCTACGAGCAGTACTTC
CDR3aa: CATSDSGGTSYEQYF

v_gene: TRBV11-2
len: 14
d_gene: NA
abundance: few
j_gene: TRBJ2-7
CDR3nt: TGTGCCAGCAACTTCAGCAGGGGCGATAACGAGCAGTACTTC
CDR3aa: CASNFSRGDNEQYF

v_gene: TRBV11-3
len: 15
d_gene: NA
abundance: NA
j_gene: TRBJ1-1
CDR3nt: TGTGCCAGCAGTTTCATGGTCCAGATGAACACTGAAGCTTTCTTT
CDR3aa: CASSFMVQMNTEAFF

v_gene: TRBV5-6
len: 13
d_gene: NA
abundance: few
j_gene: TRBJ1-2
CDR3nt: TGTGCCAGCTCCAGACCCGAGGAAAATGGCTACACCTTC
CDR3aa: CASSRPEENGYTF

v_gene: TRBV10-3
len: 15
d_gene: NA
abundance: many
j_gene: TRBJ2-6
CDR3nt: TGTGCCACCTTAACTGCATACTCTGGGGCCAACGTCCTGACTTTC
CDR3aa: CATLTAYSGANVLTF

v_gene: TRBV10-1
len: 14
d_gene: NA
abundance: NA
j_gene: TRBJ2-7
CDR3nt: TGCGCCAGCAGTCTAATGCCGAGCTCCTACGAGCAGTACTTC
CDR3aa: CASSLMPSSYEQYF

v_gene: TRBV29-1
len: 12
d_gene: TRBD1
abundance: many
j_gene: TRBJ2-7
CDR3nt: TGCAGCGTTCGTAGACAGGGTACCGAGCAGTACTTC
CDR3aa: CSVRRQGTEQYF

v_gene: TRBV6-2/TRBV6-3
len: 13
d_gene: NA
abundance: many
j_gene: TRBJ1-1
CDR3nt: TGTGCCAGCGTGGGGTCCCTGAACACTGAAGCTTTCTTT
CDR3aa: CASVGSLNTEAFF

v_gene: TRBV18
len: 15
d_gene: TRBD1
abundance: many
j_gene: TRBJ2-7
CDR3nt: TGTGCCAGCAGCCCAGGGACAGATAGCTCCTACGAGCAGTACTTC
CDR3aa: CASSPGTDSSYEQYF

v_gene: TRBV20-1
len: 14
d_gene: NA
abundance: many
j_gene: TRBJ2-7
CDR3nt: TGCAGTGCTAGGGACGTCAGGAGCTCCTACGAGCAGTACTTC
CDR3aa: CSARDVRSSYEQYF

v_gene: TRBV20-1
len: 13
d_gene: NA
abundance: many
j_gene: TRBJ2-7
CDR3nt: TGCAGTGCTACCCCGGGTCAGAGATACGAGCAGTACTTC
CDR3aa: CSATPGQRYEQYF

v_gene: TRBV19
len: 15
d_gene: NA
abundance: many
j_gene: TRBJ2-5
CDR3nt: TGTGCCAGTAGTAAGGCGCGGGGGCCTCAAGAGACCCAGTACTTC
CDR3aa: CASSKARGPQETQYF

v_gene: TRBV6-2/TRBV6-3
len: 15
d_gene: NA
abundance: many
j_gene: TRBJ1-5
CDR3nt: TGTGCCGGCTCTCCCGGGGGCTCCTTTAATCAGCCCCAGCATTTT
CDR3aa: CAGSPGGSFNQPQHF

v_gene: TRBV11-1
len: 16
d_gene: TRBD1
abundance: NA
j_gene: TRBJ2-5
CDR3nt: TGTGCCAGCAGCTTCTGGTCACCGGGACAGGGGGAGACCCAGTACTTC
CDR3aa: CASSFWSPGQGETQYF

v_gene: TRBV24-1
len: 15
d_gene: TRBD1
abundance: many
j_gene: TRBJ2-6
CDR3nt: TGTGCCACCAGCGAGACAGGGTCAGGGGCCAACGTCCTGACTTTC
CDR3aa: CATSETGSGANVLTF

v_gene: TRBV5-8
len: 15
d_gene: NA
abundance: few
j_gene: TRBJ2-7
CDR3nt: TGTGCCAGCAGCTTGGAGGTTAGGCAGTCCTACGAGCAGTACTTC
CDR3aa: CASSLEVRQSYEQYF

v_gene: TRBV11-2
len: 14
d_gene: TRBD1
abundance: many
j_gene: TRBJ2-7
CDR3nt: TGTGCCAGCAGCTTCGGGACAGGGTTCAACGAGCAGTACTTC
CDR3aa: CASSFGTGFNEQYF

v_gene: TRBV7-9
len: 14
d_gene: TRBD1
abundance: many
j_gene: TRBJ1-6
CDR3nt: TGTGCCAGCAGCGGGACAGGGAACCATTCACCCCTCCACTTT
CDR3aa: CASSGTGNHSPLHF

v_gene: TRBV14
len: 11
d_gene: NA
abundance: many
j_gene: TRBJ1-1
CDR3nt: TGTGCCAGCAGCCAAGAGGCTACCACTTTCTTT
CDR3aa: CASSQEATTFF

v_gene: TRBV19
len: 15
d_gene: TRBD1
abundance: few
j_gene: TRBJ1-5
CDR3nt: TGTGCCAGTTGTCCTTCGGACAGGGTGAGTCAGCCCCAGCATTTT
CDR3aa: CASCPSDRVSQPQHF

v_gene: TRBV5-1
len: 16
d_gene: NA
abundance: NA
j_gene: TRBJ1-2
CDR3nt: TGCGCCAGCAGCTTTTATACAGGGAATATGGACTATGGCTACACCTTC
CDR3aa: CASSFYTGNMDYGYTF

v_gene: TRBV24-1
len: 12
d_gene: NA
abundance: many
j_gene: TRBJ2-5
CDR3nt: TGTGCCACCAGTGACGTTCAAGAGACCCAGTACTTC
CDR3aa: CATSDVQETQYF

v_gene: TRBV20-1
len: 13
d_gene: NA
abundance: many
j_gene: TRBJ2-7
CDR3nt: TGCAGTGCTCCGGTGGCAGGGAGGTACGAGCAGTACTTC
CDR3aa: CSAPVAGRYEQYF

v_gene: TRBV12-3/TRBV12-4
len: 16
d_gene: NA
abundance: NA
j_gene: TRBJ2-2
CDR3nt: TGTGCCAGACCTACCGGGCCATCTCTCTTGACCGGGGAGCTGTTTTTT
CDR3aa: CARPTGPSLLTGELFF

v_gene: TRBV12-3/TRBV12-4
len: 14
d_gene: NA
abundance: NA
j_gene: TRBJ1-5
CDR3nt: TGTGCCAGCAGTCCCGGGACATCGGATCAGCCCCAGCATTTT
CDR3aa: CASSPGTSDQPQHF

v_gene: TRBV6-1
len: 12
d_gene: NA
abundance: many
j_gene: TRBJ2-7
CDR3nt: TGTGCCAGCAGTGAGACTATCTACGAGCAGTACTTC
CDR3aa: CASSETIYEQYF

v_gene: TRBV29-1
len: 12
d_gene: NA
abundance: many
j_gene: TRBJ2-5
CDR3nt: TGCAGCGTTGCGGCGAACCAAGAGACCCAGTACTTC
CDR3aa: CSVAANQETQYF

v_gene: TRBV12-3/TRBV12-4
len: 14
d_gene: NA
abundance: many
j_gene: TRBJ1-5
CDR3nt: TGTGCCAGCAGTCAGACAGGCCACAATCAGCCCCAGCATTTT
CDR3aa: CASSQTGHNQPQHF

v_gene: TRBV9
len: 14
d_gene: NA
abundance: many
j_gene: TRBJ2-7
CDR3nt: TGTGCCAGCAGCCCAAAAGGGGGATTCTACGAGCAGTACTTC
CDR3aa: CASSPKGGFYEQYF

v_gene: TRBV6-2/TRBV6-3
len: 15
d_gene: NA
abundance: many
j_gene: TRBJ2-2
CDR3nt: TGTGCCAGCAGTTACTTTACCTCGGCCGCCGGGGAGCTGTTTTTT
CDR3aa: CASSYFTSAAGELFF

v_gene: TRBV19
len: 15
d_gene: NA
abundance: NA
j_gene: TRBJ2-7
CDR3nt: TGTGCCAGTAGTATTTTATTGGAAGGGTTGCACGAGCAGTACTTC
CDR3aa: CASSILLEGLHEQYF

v_gene: TRBV12-3/TRBV12-4
len: 16
d_gene: TRBD1
abundance: few
j_gene: TRBJ2-5
CDR3nt: TGTGCCAGCAGTTTAGCGGGGGGGACAGGGAGCGAGACCCAGTACTTC
CDR3aa: CASSLAGGTGSETQYF

v_gene: TRBV6-5
len: 17
d_gene: TRBD1
abundance: NA
j_gene: TRBJ1-1
CDR3nt: TGTGCCATCAGTTACACCGGGACAGGACCCGGGGACGCTGAAGCTTTCTTT
CDR3aa: CAISYTGTGPGDAEAFF

v_gene: TRBV20-1
len: 13
d_gene: NA
abundance: few
j_gene: TRBJ1-3
CDR3nt: TGCAGTGCGGGGGGAGGGGGGAGAAACACCATATATTTT
CDR3aa: CSAGGGGRNTIYF

v_gene: TRBV20-1
len: 13
d_gene: NA
abundance: many
j_gene: TRBJ1-1
CDR3nt: TGCAGTGCTACAAGCCAGGCCAACACTGAAGCTTTCTTT
CDR3aa: CSATSQANTEAFF

v_gene: TRBV2
len: 15
d_gene: NA
abundance: NA
j_gene: TRBJ1-1
CDR3nt: TGTGCCAGCAGTGTCGGTGCAGCTAGGAACACTGAAGCTTTCTTT
CDR3aa: CASSVGAARNTEAFF

v_gene: TRBV6-1
len: 14
d_gene: NA
abundance: NA
j_gene: TRBJ1-6
CDR3nt: TGTGCCAGCAGTGAGTCTCTGCGGGACTCACCCCTCAACTTT
CDR3aa: CASSESLRDSPLNF

v_gene: TRBV30
len: 14
d_gene: NA
abundance: NA
j_gene: TRBJ2-4
CDR3nt: TGTGCCTGGAAAAACAGGGATCCCAAAAACATTCAGTACTTC
CDR3aa: CAWKNRDPKNIQYF

v_gene: TRBV28
len: 12
d_gene: NA
abundance: NA
j_gene: TRBJ1-1
CDR3nt: TGTGCCAGCATCGAGGGACGGTCTGAAGCTTTCTTT
CDR3aa: CASIEGRSEAFF

v_gene: TRBV7-3
len: 14
d_gene: NA
abundance: many
j_gene: TRBJ2-7
CDR3nt: TGTGCCAGCAGCTTAACGGGGCCGGGTTTGGAGCAGTACTTC
CDR3aa: CASSLTGPGLEQYF

v_gene: TRBV5-6
len: 14
d_gene: NA
abundance: many
j_gene: TRBJ1-5
CDR3nt: TGTGCCAGCAGCTCTGACAGATTAAATCAGCCCCAGCATTTT
CDR3aa: CASSSDRLNQPQHF

v_gene: TRBV3-1
len: 18
d_gene: NA
abundance: NA
j_gene: TRBJ2-7
CDR3nt: TGTGCCAGCAGCCAAGTAACCCCTCGGAGAGGTACCCCCTACGAGCAGTACTTC
CDR3aa: CASSQVTPRRGTPYEQYF

v_gene: TRBV7-2
len: 12
d_gene: NA
abundance: many
j_gene: TRBJ1-2
CDR3nt: TGTGCCAGCAGCCCCCGGACCGAAACCTACACCTTC
CDR3aa: CASSPRTETYTF

v_gene: TRBV12-3/TRBV12-4
len: 12
d_gene: NA
abundance: NA
j_gene: TRBJ2-2
CDR3nt: TGTGCCGGGTCATGGGGGGGCCGGGAGCTGTTTTTT
CDR3aa: CAGSWGGRELFF

v_gene: TRBV6-2/TRBV6-3
len: 17
d_gene: TRBD1
abundance: few
j_gene: TRBJ1-5
CDR3nt: TGTGCCAGCAGTTATCGGGTGCCCCACAGGGGCGGTCAGCCCCAGCATTTT
CDR3aa: CASSYRVPHRGGQPQHF

v_gene: TRBV7-2
len: 16
d_gene: TRBD2
abundance: NA
j_gene: TRBJ2-7
CDR3nt: TGTGCCAGCAGCTTAGACGCTAGCGGGACGCCCTCCGGGCAGTACTTC
CDR3aa: CASSLDASGTPSGQYF

v_gene: TRBV6-5
len: 16
d_gene: TRBD1
abundance: NA
j_gene: TRBJ1-6
CDR3nt: TGTGCCAGCAGTTACTCCCGGGACAGGGATGCTTCACCCCTCCACTTT
CDR3aa: CASSYSRDRDASPLHF

v_gene: TRBV7-9
len: 14
d_gene: NA
abundance: few
j_gene: TRBJ2-5
CDR3nt: TGTGCCAGCGAAGCATCTGGTCCCCAAGAGACCCAGTACTTC
CDR3aa: CASEASGPQETQYF

v_gene: TRBV20-1
len: 15
d_gene: TRBD1
abundance: NA
j_gene: TRBJ2-2
CDR3nt: TGCAGTGCTAGAACCGGGACAGGGGTCTCCGGGGAGCTGTTTTTT
CDR3aa: CSARTGTGVSGELFF

v_gene: TRBV6-2/TRBV6-3
len: 13
d_gene: NA
abundance: many
j_gene: TRBJ1-5
CDR3nt: TGTGCCAGCACCCGGATTAGCAATCAGCCCCAGCATTTT
CDR3aa: CASTRISNQPQHF

v_gene: TRBV6-2/TRBV6-3
len: 19
d_gene: TRBD1
abundance: once
j_gene: TRBJ2-2
CDR3nt: TGTGCCAGCAGTTACTCGATGCCCAGGGGGCTAGGGGACACCGGGGAGCTGTTTTTT
CDR3aa: CASSYSMPRGLGDTGELFF